The rows below give T cell receptor beta chains drawn from one sample of a study of immune characterization of retroperitoneal liposarcoma. TCRdb redid the calling of the PCR reads with MiXCR, one entry per CDR3 protein. The sample yields 7,700 or so distinct CDR3 sequences, 25% to 35% seen once. Sample: blood. All receptors come from a male donor with retroperitoneal liposarcoma. The conserved cysteine and the conserved F or W are not part of the CDR3 here. Fields, in order: V gene, J gene, CDR3 protein.

>TRBV6-1|TRBJ1-5
ASRTLGGSNQPQH
>TRBV4-1|TRBJ2-4
ASSQDLSKRGGLAKNIQY
>TRBV27|TRBJ2-3
ASSLVGGLTDTQY
>TRBV11-3|TRBJ1-1
ASSLDGNTEAF
>TRBV7-2|TRBJ1-1
ASSASQGAVTEAF
>TRBV6-1|TRBJ1-1
AVMGVWMNTEAF
>TRBV6-6|TRBJ2-1
ASSYSKAAYNEQF
>TRBV4-1|TRBJ1-5
ASSQEGDQPQH
>TRBV6-2/TRBV6-3|-
ASTTGGLETQY
>TRBV6-1|-
ASSGSGTHSYEQY
>TRBV6-5|TRBJ2-1
ASSYWGQSYNEQF
>TRBV10-2|TRBJ2-5
ASREGTAQETQY
>TRBV12-3/TRBV12-4|TRBJ2-1
ASSLAGVYNEQF
>TRBV7-2|TRBJ2-2
ASSLELRGLSGELF